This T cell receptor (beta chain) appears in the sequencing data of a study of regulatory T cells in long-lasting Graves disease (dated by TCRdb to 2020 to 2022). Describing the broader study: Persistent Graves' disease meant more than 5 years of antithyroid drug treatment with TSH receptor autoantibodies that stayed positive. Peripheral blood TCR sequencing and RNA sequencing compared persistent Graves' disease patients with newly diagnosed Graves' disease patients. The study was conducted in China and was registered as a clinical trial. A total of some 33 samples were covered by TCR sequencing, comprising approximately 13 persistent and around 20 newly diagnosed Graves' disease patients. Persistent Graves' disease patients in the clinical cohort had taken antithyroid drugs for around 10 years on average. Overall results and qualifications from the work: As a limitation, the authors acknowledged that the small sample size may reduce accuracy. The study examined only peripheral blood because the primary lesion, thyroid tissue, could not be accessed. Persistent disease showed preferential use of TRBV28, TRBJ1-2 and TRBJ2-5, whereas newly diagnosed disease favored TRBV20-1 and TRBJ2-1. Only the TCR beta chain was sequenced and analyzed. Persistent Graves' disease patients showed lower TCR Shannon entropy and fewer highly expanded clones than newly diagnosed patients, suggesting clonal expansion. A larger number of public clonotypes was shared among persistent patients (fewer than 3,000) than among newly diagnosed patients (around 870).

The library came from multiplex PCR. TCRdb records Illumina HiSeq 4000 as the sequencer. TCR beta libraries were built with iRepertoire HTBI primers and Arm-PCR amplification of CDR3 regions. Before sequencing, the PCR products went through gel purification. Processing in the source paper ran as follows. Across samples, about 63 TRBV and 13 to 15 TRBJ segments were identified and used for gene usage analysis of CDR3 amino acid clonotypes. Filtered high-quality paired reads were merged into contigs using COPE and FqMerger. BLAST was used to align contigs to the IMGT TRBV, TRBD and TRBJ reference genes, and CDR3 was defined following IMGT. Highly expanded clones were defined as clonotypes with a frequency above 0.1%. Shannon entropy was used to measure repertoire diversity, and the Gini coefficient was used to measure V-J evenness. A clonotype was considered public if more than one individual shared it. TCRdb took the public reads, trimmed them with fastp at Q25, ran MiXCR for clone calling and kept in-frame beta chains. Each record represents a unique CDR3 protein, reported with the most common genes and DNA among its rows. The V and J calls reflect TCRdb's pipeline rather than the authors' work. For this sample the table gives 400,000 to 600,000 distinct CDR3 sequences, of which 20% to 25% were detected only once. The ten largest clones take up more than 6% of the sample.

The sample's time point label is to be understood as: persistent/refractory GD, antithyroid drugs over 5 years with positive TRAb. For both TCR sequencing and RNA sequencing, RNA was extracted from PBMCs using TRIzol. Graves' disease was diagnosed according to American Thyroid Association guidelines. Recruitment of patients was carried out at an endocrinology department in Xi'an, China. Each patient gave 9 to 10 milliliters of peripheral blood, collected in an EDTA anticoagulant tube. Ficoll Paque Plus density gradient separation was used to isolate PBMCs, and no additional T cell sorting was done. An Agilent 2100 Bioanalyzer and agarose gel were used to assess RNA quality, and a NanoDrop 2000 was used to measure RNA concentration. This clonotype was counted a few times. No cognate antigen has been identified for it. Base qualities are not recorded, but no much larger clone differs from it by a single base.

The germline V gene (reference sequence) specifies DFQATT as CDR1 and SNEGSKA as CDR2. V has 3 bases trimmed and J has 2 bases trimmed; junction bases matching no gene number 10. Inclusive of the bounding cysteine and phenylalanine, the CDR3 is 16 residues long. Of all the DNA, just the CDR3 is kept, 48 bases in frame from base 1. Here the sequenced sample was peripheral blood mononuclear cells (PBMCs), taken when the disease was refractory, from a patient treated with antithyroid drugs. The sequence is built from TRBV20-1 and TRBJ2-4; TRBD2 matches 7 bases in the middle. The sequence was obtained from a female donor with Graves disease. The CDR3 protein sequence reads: CSARRGRENPKNIQYF. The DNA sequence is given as TGCAGTGCTAGGCGCGGGCGGGAGAATCCCAAAAACATTCAGTACTTC.